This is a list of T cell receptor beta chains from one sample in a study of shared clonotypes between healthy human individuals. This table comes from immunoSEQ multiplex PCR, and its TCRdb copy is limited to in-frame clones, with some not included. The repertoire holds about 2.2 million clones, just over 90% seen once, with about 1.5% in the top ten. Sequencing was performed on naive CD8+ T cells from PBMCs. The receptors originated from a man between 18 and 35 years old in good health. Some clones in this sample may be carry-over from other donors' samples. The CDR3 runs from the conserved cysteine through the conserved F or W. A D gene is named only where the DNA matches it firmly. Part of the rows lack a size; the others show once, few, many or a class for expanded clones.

CDR3 DNA: TGTGCCTGGAGTGTTAATTCGGTATGGGACAGATTACACTATGGCTACACCTTC; CDR3 protein: CAWSVNSVWDRLHYGYTF; J gene: TRBJ1-2; clone size: -; D gene: TRBD1; V gene: TRBV30
CDR3 DNA: TGCGCCAGCAGCTTGGAGAAGTCAGGGAGCTACGAGCAGTACTTC; CDR3 protein: CASSLEKSGSYEQYF; J gene: TRBJ2-7; clone size: -; D gene: -; V gene: TRBV5-1
CDR3 DNA: TGTGCCAGCAGTTTTGGACAGATTTTGGAACTGTTTTTT; CDR3 protein: CASSFGQILELFF; J gene: TRBJ1-4; clone size: -; D gene: -; V gene: TRBV28
CDR3 DNA: TGTGCCAGCAGCTTATACGTCAGGGTCTGGTCTCATCGAATGAACACTGAAGCTTTCTTT; CDR3 protein: CASSLYVRVWSHRMNTEAFF; J gene: TRBJ1-1; clone size: once; D gene: -; V gene: TRBV28
CDR3 DNA: TGTGCCAGCAGTGTCCGCCCTGGATGGGAAGAGACCCAGTACTTC; CDR3 protein: CASSVRPGWEETQYF; J gene: TRBJ2-5; clone size: -; D gene: -; V gene: TRBV2
CDR3 DNA: TGTGCCAGCCTCGGGGTGGGAATCCTTAACTACGAGCAGTACTTC; CDR3 protein: CASLGVGILNYEQYF; J gene: TRBJ2-7; clone size: -; D gene: -; V gene: TRBV21-1
CDR3 DNA: TGCGCCAGCAGTGCTGACGGTGTCCAAGAGACCCAGTACTTC; CDR3 protein: CASSADGVQETQYF; J gene: TRBJ2-5; clone size: once; D gene: -; V gene: TRBV10-1
CDR3 DNA: TGCAGCGTTTCAGGGGCCGCAGGCGAGCAGTACTTC; CDR3 protein: CSVSGAAGEQYF; J gene: TRBJ2-7; clone size: -; D gene: -; V gene: TRBV29-1
CDR3 DNA: TGTGCCTGGAGAGTTACTAGCGGGAGGCTGTACAATGAGCAGTTCTTC; CDR3 protein: CAWRVTSGRLYNEQFF; J gene: TRBJ2-1; clone size: -; D gene: TRBD2; V gene: TRBV30
CDR3 DNA: TGTGCCAGCAATGTCCGCAGGAGAATCCCTGAAGCTTTCTTT; CDR3 protein: CASNVRRRIPEAFF; J gene: TRBJ1-1; clone size: -; D gene: -; V gene: TRBV28
CDR3 DNA: TGTGCCAGCTCACAGGGGGCGGACACCATATATTTT; CDR3 protein: CASSQGADTIYF; J gene: TRBJ1-3; clone size: -; D gene: TRBD1; V gene: TRBV5-4
CDR3 DNA: TGTGCCAGCAGTTTACCCAGCCTAGCGGGAGACGTGAATGAGCAGTTCTTC; CDR3 protein: CASSLPSLAGDVNEQFF; J gene: TRBJ2-1; clone size: once; D gene: TRBD2; V gene: TRBV27
CDR3 DNA: TGTGCCAGTAGTCCCCGGAGTACTAGCACAGATACGCAGTATTTT; CDR3 protein: CASSPRSTSTDTQYF; J gene: TRBJ2-3; clone size: -; D gene: -; V gene: TRBV19
CDR3 DNA: TGCGCCAGCAGCCCGCCCGTGGCCGCGCGCTCCTACGAGCAGTACTTC; CDR3 protein: CASSPPVAARSYEQYF; J gene: TRBJ2-7; clone size: -; D gene: -; V gene: TRBV4-1
CDR3 DNA: TGTGCCAGCAGCTTAGCTATGGACACTGAAGCTTTCTTT; CDR3 protein: CASSLAMDTEAFF; J gene: TRBJ1-1; clone size: -; D gene: -; V gene: TRBV13
CDR3 DNA: TGTGCCAGCAGTTTATTACAACTGAACACTGAAGCTTTCTTT; CDR3 protein: CASSLLQLNTEAFF; J gene: TRBJ1-1; clone size: -; D gene: -; V gene: TRBV28
CDR3 DNA: TGTGCCAGTAGGGACAGGCAATCCTCCTACGAGCAGTACTTC; CDR3 protein: CASRDRQSSYEQYF; J gene: TRBJ2-7; clone size: once; D gene: TRBD1; V gene: TRBV19
CDR3 DNA: TGTGCCAGCAGCTTAGGACAGCGTTACGAGCAGTACTTC; CDR3 protein: CASSLGQRYEQYF; J gene: TRBJ2-7; clone size: few; D gene: -; V gene: TRBV11-2
CDR3 DNA: TGCGCCAGCAGCTCTCCCGGGACAGGGATGAACAATGAGCAGTTCTTC; CDR3 protein: CASSSPGTGMNNEQFF; J gene: TRBJ2-1; clone size: -; D gene: TRBD1; V gene: TRBV5-1
CDR3 DNA: TGTGCCTGGAGTTCTCCCGGGGCCCTTTTACTCTATGGCTACACCTTC; CDR3 protein: CAWSSPGALLLYGYTF; J gene: TRBJ1-2; clone size: -; D gene: -; V gene: TRBV30
CDR3 DNA: TGTGCCTGGAGTGTAACCGGCTGGTACGGAAACACCATATATTTT; CDR3 protein: CAWSVTGWYGNTIYF; J gene: TRBJ1-3; clone size: -; D gene: -; V gene: TRBV30
CDR3 DNA: TGTGCCAGCAGTCCCCAGACAGGGACGGACACTGAAGCTTTCTTT; CDR3 protein: CASSPQTGTDTEAFF; J gene: TRBJ1-1; clone size: -; D gene: TRBD1; V gene: TRBV6-5
CDR3 DNA: TGTGCCAGCATAAGTAGAAGGGAAGGTGAAAAACTGTTTTTT; CDR3 protein: CASISRREGEKLFF; J gene: TRBJ1-4; clone size: -; D gene: -; V gene: TRBV2
CDR3 DNA: TGTGCCAGCAGTCTTTACAGGGTATCGGCCAAGGAGCAGTACTTC; CDR3 protein: CASSLYRVSAKEQYF; J gene: TRBJ2-7; clone size: -; D gene: -; V gene: TRBV28